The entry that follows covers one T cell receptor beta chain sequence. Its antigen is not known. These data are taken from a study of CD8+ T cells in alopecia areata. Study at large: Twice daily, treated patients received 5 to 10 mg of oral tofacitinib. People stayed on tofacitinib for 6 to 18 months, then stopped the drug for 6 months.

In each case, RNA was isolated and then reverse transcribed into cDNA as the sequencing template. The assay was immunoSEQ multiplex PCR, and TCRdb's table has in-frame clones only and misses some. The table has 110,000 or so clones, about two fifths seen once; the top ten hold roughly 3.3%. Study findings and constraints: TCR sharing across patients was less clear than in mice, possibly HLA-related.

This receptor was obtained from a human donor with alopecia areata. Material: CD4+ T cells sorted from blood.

The CDR3 DNA is TGTGCCAGCAGCTGGATAGGACGGGGGAATAGGGAGACCCAGTACTTC. As protein: CASSWIGRGNRETQYF. The chain carries TRBV5-6 and TRBJ2-5; tentatively, D is TRBD2 (6 bases). V shed 3 bases and J shed 5 bases, with 20 bases lying between them. This CDR3 region has 16 residues. Germline V gives CDR1 SGHDT, CDR2 YYEEEE. The variable domain in full, with the rest retrieved from reference TRBV5-6 and TRBJ2-5, is DAGVTQSPTHLIKTRGQQVTLRCSPKSGHDTVSWYQQALGQGPQFIFQYYEEEERQRGNFPDRFSGHQFPNYSSELNVNALLLGDSALYLCASSWIGRGNRETQYFGPGTRLLVL.